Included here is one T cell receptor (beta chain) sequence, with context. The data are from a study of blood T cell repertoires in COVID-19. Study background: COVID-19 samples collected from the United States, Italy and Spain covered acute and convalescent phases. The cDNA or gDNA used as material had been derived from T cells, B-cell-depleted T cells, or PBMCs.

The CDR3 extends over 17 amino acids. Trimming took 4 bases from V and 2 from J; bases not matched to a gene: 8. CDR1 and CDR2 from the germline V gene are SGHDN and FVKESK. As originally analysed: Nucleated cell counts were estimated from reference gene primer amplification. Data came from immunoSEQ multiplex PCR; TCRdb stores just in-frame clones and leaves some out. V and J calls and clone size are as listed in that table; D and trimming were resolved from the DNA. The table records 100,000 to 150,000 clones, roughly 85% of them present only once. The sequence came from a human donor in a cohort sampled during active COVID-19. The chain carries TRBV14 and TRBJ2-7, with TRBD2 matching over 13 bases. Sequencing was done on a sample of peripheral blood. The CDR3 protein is CASSLGLAGRGAYEQYF. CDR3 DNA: TGTGCCAGCAGCCTGGGACTAGCGGGGCGAGGCGCCTACGAGCAGTACTTC.